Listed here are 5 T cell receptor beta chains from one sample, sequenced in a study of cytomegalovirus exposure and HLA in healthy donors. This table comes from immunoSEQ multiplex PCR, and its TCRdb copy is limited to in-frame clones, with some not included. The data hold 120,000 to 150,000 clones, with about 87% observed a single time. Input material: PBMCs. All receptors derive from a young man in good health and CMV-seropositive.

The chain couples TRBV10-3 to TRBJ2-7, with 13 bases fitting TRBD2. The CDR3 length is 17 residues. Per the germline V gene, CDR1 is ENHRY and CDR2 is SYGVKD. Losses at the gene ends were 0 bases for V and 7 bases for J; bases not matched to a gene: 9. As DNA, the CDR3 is TGTGCCATCAGTGAGTCTTTGGGACTAGCGGGATCGGAAGAGCAGTACTTC. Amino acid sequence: CAISESLGLAGSEEQYF.

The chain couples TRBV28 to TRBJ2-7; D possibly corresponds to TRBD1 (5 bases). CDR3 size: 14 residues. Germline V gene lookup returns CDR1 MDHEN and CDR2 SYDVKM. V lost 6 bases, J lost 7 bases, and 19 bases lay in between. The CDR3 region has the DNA TGTGCCAGCAGCCCAACCGGACACCTACGAGAGCAGTACTTC. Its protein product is CASSPTGHLREQYF.

The CDR3 DNA reads as TGCGCCAGCAGCGACAGGGATAATTCACCCCTCCACTTT. As protein: CASSDRDNSPLHF. The chain joins TRBV5-1 to TRBJ1-6, with TRBD1 matching over 7 bases. The CDR3 contains 13 residues. V lost 4 bases, J lost 5 bases, and 0 bases stayed unmatched. In germline, CDR1 is SGHRS, CDR2 YFSETQ.

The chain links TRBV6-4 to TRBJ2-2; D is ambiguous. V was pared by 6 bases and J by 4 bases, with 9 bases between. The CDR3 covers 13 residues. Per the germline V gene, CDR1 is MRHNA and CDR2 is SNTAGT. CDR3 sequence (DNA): TGTGCCAGCAGCTCGACTGGCACCGGGGAGCTGTTTTTT. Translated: CASSSTGTGELFF.

The CDR3 sequence: CASSVSRMAEAFF. CDR3 nucleotides: TGTGCCAGCAGTGTATCCAGAATGGCTGAAGCTTTCTTT. The rearrangement uses TRBV6-1 and TRBJ1-1; unclear D gene. The ends were cut back, 4 bases at V and 6 bases at J, with 12 bases in the middle. Germline lookup yields CDR1 MNHNS and CDR2 SASEGT. CDR3 length equals 13 residues.